This TCR beta chain was documented in a study of beta chain features in type 1 diabetes. Germline V lookup: CDR1 SGHRS, CDR2 YFSETQ. V lost 7 bases, J lost 5 bases, and 9 bases stayed unmatched. This CDR3 has 14 amino acids. Study-wide findings and caveats: Shorter templates may be favored by PCR, equally so in patients and controls. Lower insertion and higher deletion counts appeared at VDJ junctions in type 1 diabetes patients. Among patients with Type 1 diabetes, TCRB CDR3s were moderately but significantly shorter in every one of the four CD4+ subsets.

All of the isolated RNA was reverse transcribed, so expressed TCRB transcripts were sequenced. Using immunoSEQ multiplex PCR, the repertoire was profiled, and TCRdb retains in-frame clones only, with some absent. This table has around 600,000 clones, about an eighth appearing once. On this clone: Its antigen remains unknown.

Markers CD45RO/CCR7/CD25/CD127/CD95/CD27 served to sort CD4+ naive, central memory, regulatory and stem cell-like memory cells. Each of the sorted populations had a purity greater than 98%. The sample was naive CD4+ T cells from blood. The V and J genes are TRBV5-1 and TRBJ2-7; 10 nucleotides line up with TRBD1. This sequence originates from a man younger than 45 with type 1 diabetes. Here the CDR3 DNA reads TGCGCCAGCTTCGAGGGACAGGGGTCCAACGAGCAGTACTTC. It specifies CASFEGQGSNEQYF.